The rows below give T cell receptor beta chains drawn from one sample of a study of memory CD4+ T cells and cytomegalovirus serostatus. Only in-frame clones appear in the TCRdb table, and some are missing; sequencing was by immunoSEQ multiplex PCR. The sample has some 50,000 clones; around 81% are singletons. Sequenced: memory CD4+ T cells from blood. These receptors were obtained from an adult in good health and CMV-seronegative. CDR3s include the opening cysteine and the closing phenylalanine or tryptophan. A D gene is named only where the DNA matches it firmly. Clone size, where shown, is once, few, many, or a class for clones that have expanded.

J gene: TRBJ1-6; D gene: -; V gene: TRBV7-2; clone size: -; CDR3 protein: CASSLAPTGRNSPLHF; CDR3 DNA: TGTGCCAGCAGCTTAGCTCCAACAGGGAGGAATTCACCCCTCCACTTT
J gene: TRBJ1-1; D gene: TRBD1; V gene: TRBV5-6; clone size: -; CDR3 protein: CASSLGQGGMGAFF; CDR3 DNA: TGTGCCAGCAGCTTGGGACAGGGCGGGATGGGGGCTTTCTTT
J gene: TRBJ1-2; D gene: -; V gene: TRBV29-1; clone size: -; CDR3 protein: CSVEEGLLYGYTF; CDR3 DNA: TGCAGCGTTGAGGAGGGACTGCTCTATGGCTACACCTTC
J gene: TRBJ1-2; D gene: -; V gene: TRBV18; clone size: -; CDR3 protein: CASSPGGMAENYGYTF; CDR3 DNA: TGTGCCAGCTCACCGGGTGGGATGGCCGAGAACTATGGCTACACCTTC
J gene: TRBJ1-2; D gene: -; V gene: TRBV19; clone size: -; CDR3 protein: CASSSLEFYGYTF; CDR3 DNA: TGTGCCAGTAGTTCGCTAGAATTTTATGGCTACACCTTC
J gene: TRBJ1-2; D gene: -; V gene: TRBV6-4; clone size: -; CDR3 protein: CASSDSAGAILYGYTF; CDR3 DNA: TGTGCCAGCAGTGACTCAGCAGGGGCGATACTTTATGGCTACACCTTC
J gene: TRBJ1-1; D gene: -; V gene: TRBV11-2; clone size: -; CDR3 protein: CASSLDSAYTEAFF; CDR3 DNA: TGTGCCAGCAGCTTAGACAGTGCGTACACTGAAGCTTTCTTT
J gene: TRBJ2-1; D gene: TRBD2; V gene: TRBV25-1; clone size: once; CDR3 protein: CASSDLAGRVPQFF; CDR3 DNA: TGTGCCAGCAGTGACCTAGCGGGACGGGTACCGCAGTTCTTC
J gene: TRBJ2-3; D gene: -; V gene: TRBV6-4; clone size: -; CDR3 protein: CASSDSFGASTDTQYF; CDR3 DNA: TGTGCCAGCAGTGACTCTTTCGGGGCCTCCACAGATACGCAGTATTTT
J gene: TRBJ2-2; D gene: -; V gene: TRBV19; clone size: -; CDR3 protein: CASSIAQNTGELFF; CDR3 DNA: TGTGCCAGTAGTATAGCACAGAACACCGGGGAGCTGTTTTTT
J gene: TRBJ2-7; D gene: TRBD1; V gene: TRBV6-6; clone size: -; CDR3 protein: CASRPGQGVREQYF; CDR3 DNA: TGTGCCAGCAGACCGGGACAGGGGGTTAGGGAGCAGTACTTC
J gene: TRBJ2-2; D gene: TRBD2; V gene: TRBV5-6; clone size: -; CDR3 protein: CASSLVSLAGLGGELFF; CDR3 DNA: TGTGCCAGCAGCTTGGTGTCACTAGCGGGCCTTGGCGGGGAGCTGTTTTTT
J gene: TRBJ2-1; D gene: TRBD1; V gene: TRBV6-1; clone size: -; CDR3 protein: CASSVDRAYNEQFF; CDR3 DNA: TGTGCCAGCAGTGTCGACAGGGCCTACAATGAGCAGTTCTTC
J gene: TRBJ1-1; D gene: -; V gene: TRBV14; clone size: -; CDR3 protein: CASSHLKGGAFF; CDR3 DNA: TGTGCCAGCAGCCACCTAAAAGGCGGAGCTTTCTTT
J gene: TRBJ1-2; D gene: -; V gene: TRBV11-2; clone size: -; CDR3 protein: CASSLGGPGNYGYTF; CDR3 DNA: TGTGCCAGCAGCTTAGGGGGTCCGGGGAACTATGGCTACACCTTC